A single sample is the source of the 20 T cell receptor beta chains below, sequenced in a study of regulatory T cells in long-lasting Graves disease. CDR3 regions were amplified by Arm-PCR using iRepertoire HTBI primers to build TCR beta libraries. From the multiplex PCR reads, TCRdb called clonotypes with MiXCR, one entry per CDR3 protein. The sample comprises roughly 500,000 distinct CDR3 sequences, around a fifth of which are singletons, and 7.1% rests with the top ten. Time point given: persistent/refractory GD, antithyroid drugs over 5 years with positive TRAb. RNA extracted from PBMCs served as the sequencing template. This specimen was peripheral blood mononuclear cells (PBMCs), taken when the disease was refractory, from a patient treated with antithyroid drugs. The receptors originated from a female donor with Graves disease.

The rearrangement uses TRBV28 and TRBJ2-7; TRBD1 matches at 7 bases. Germline V gene data show CDR1 as MDHEN and CDR2 as SYDVKM. This CDR3 has 15 amino acids. Trimming removed 4 bases from V and 6 bases from J; junction bases left unmatched: 12. The CDR3 DNA reads TGTGCCAGCAGTTCCTACGACAGGGCCCCTTTCGAGCAGTACTTC. It is translated as CASSSYDRAPFEQYF.

This clonotype was detected only a few times. This rearrangement joins TRBV7-3 to TRBJ2-2; the match to TRBD1 covers 8 bases. With V trimmed by 4 bases and J by 1 base, 5 bases remained unmatched. The CDR3 sequence is 16 residues long. Germline values: CDR1 SGHTA, CDR2 FQGTGA. The CDR3 protein is CASSSQGAMNTGELFF. As DNA, the CDR3 is TGTGCCAGCAGCTCCCAGGGGGCCATGAACACCGGGGAGCTGTTTTTT.

The V call is TRBV6-1, the J call TRBJ1-1; no reliable D call. Germline V gene lookup returns CDR1 MNHNS and CDR2 SASEGT. With 5 bases removed from V and 0 bases from J, the gap between germline ends came to 13 bases. The CDR3 totals 15 residues. CDR3 nucleotide sequence: TGTGCCAGCAGTCCCCGGGGTGGGGTGAACACTGAAGCTTTCTTT. Encoded protein: CASSPRGGVNTEAFF.

This clonotype was found a few times. Mismatch with germline at one junction end may stem from a read error. The V and J genes are TRBV6-4 and TRBJ1-4, with D perhaps TRBD1 (5 bases). Germline CDR1 is MRHNA and CDR2 is SNTAGT. The CDR3 extends over 16 amino acids. The DNA for the CDR3 is TGTGCCAGCAGTTACTCGAGAGGGGAGGTGGATGAAAAACTGTTTTTT. Translating gives CASSYSRGEVDEKLFF.

Concerning this clonotype: This could be a read error, since a much larger clone is one nucleotide away. The chain uses TRBV28 and TRBJ1-6; no firm D call. The ends were cut back, 6 bases at V and 9 bases at J, with 15 bases in the middle. CDR1 MDHEN and CDR2 SYDVKM come from the germline V gene. The CDR3 totals 14 residues. CDR3 amino acids: CASSMRRSVSPLHF. DNA for the CDR3: TGTGCCAGCAGCATGAGACGATCGGTTTCACCCCTCCACTTT.

V gene TRBV9 combines with J gene TRBJ2-5, with 14 bases identical to TRBD2. J was trimmed by 4 bases and V by 3 bases; bases with no gene match: 2. CDR1 SGDLS and CDR2 YYNGEE come from the germline V gene. CDR3 length: 15 amino acids. CDR3 nucleotide sequence: TGTGCCAGCAGCGCCGGACTAGCGGGGGGAGAGACCCAGTACTTC. It translates to CASSAGLAGGETQYF.

The rearrangement uses TRBV20-1 and TRBJ1-6; D gene ambiguous. The germline V and J ends were trimmed by 2 bases and 0 bases, with 20 bases remaining between them. Germline V CDR1 and CDR2: DFQATT, SNEGSKA (reference sequence). The CDR3 loop spans 19 amino acids. CDR3 sequence (DNA): TGCAGTGCTAGACTAATTGCACAGCCGAGGAGCTCCTATAATTCACCCCTCCACTTT. Protein sequence: CSARLIAQPRSSYNSPLHF.

V is TRBV20-1 and J is TRBJ2-2, with 16 bases identical to TRBD2. The CDR3 has 20 amino acids. The germline V gene encodes CDR1 DFQATT and CDR2 SNEGSKA (reference sequence). Trimming removed 5 bases from V and 2 bases from J; junction bases left unmatched: 14. The CDR3 nucleotides are TGCAGTGCTCGGAAAGATACCGGGACTAGCGGGGGGGCCAACACCGGGGAGCTGTTTTTT. This gives the protein CSARKDTGTSGGANTGELFF.

This clonotype was recorded many times. The J gene is TRBJ2-7, the V gene TRBV28; the match to TRBD2 covers 10 bases. This CDR3 has 13 amino acids. Germline CDR1 is MDHEN and CDR2 is SYDVKM. Unmatched junction bases numbered 1, after V lost 2 bases and J lost 6 bases. CDR3 sequence reads: CASSLSGRGEQYF. The CDR3 DNA is TGTGCCAGCAGTTTAAGCGGGAGGGGCGAGCAGTACTTC. Based on the CDR3 plus reference TRBV28 and TRBJ2-7, the full variable domain is DVKVTQSSRYLVKRTGEKVFLECVQDMDHENMFWYRQDPGLGLRLIYFSYDVKMKEKGDIPEGYSVSREKKERFSLILESASTNQTSMYLCASSLSGRGEQYFGPGTRLTVT.

This clonotype has at least ten counts. The chain uses TRBV7-2 and TRBJ2-5, with D unclear. Germline V gene data show CDR1 as SGHTA and CDR2 as FQGNSA. The length of the CDR3 is 14 residues. The germline V and J ends were trimmed by 5 bases and 0 bases, with 10 bases remaining between them. In DNA, the CDR3 is TGTGCCAGCAGCCCTCATACGTACCAAGAGACCCAGTACTTC. Encoded protein: CASSPHTYQETQYF.

This clonotype was detected many times. The J gene is TRBJ2-7, the V gene TRBV28; a possible D gene is TRBD2 (6 bases). CDR1 is MDHEN, CDR2 SYDVKM, per germline. Trimming left V 5 bases short and J 5 bases short, with 22 bases between. The CDR3 covers 16 residues. CDR3 loop: CASSPSTESEGDEQYF. The CDR3 DNA reads TGTGCCAGCAGTCCCTCGACAGAATCGGAGGGCGACGAGCAGTACTTC.

The chain has TRBV15 and TRBJ2-7; D unresolved. CDR1 and CDR2 (germline): LNHNV, YYDKDF (reference sequence). The CDR3 has 15 amino acids. V dropped 1 base and J dropped 2 bases, with 12 bases sitting between them. The CDR3 protein is CATSRVGLRAYEQYF. In DNA form, the CDR3 reads TGTGCCACCAGCAGAGTCGGCCTGAGAGCCTACGAGCAGTACTTC.

This clonotype appeared many times. Lacking the conserved final phenylalanine or tryptophan, this CDR3 likely reflects a read error. For the CDR3, the DNA is TGTGCCAGCAGCTCAGGGACAGCCACTGAAGCTTTCCTT. Translation gives CASSSGTATEAFL. V gene TRBV7-6 combines with J gene TRBJ1-1; TRBD1 aligns across 7 bases. The CDR3 extends over 13 amino acids. The germline V gene encodes CDR1 SGHVS and CDR2 FNYEAQ. J gave up 4 bases and V 4 bases, and 3 bases lay outside the gene matches.

The chain uses TRBV5-4 and TRBJ1-1; 8 bases agree with TRBD1. Germline CDR1 SGHNT, CDR2 YYREEE (reference sequence). CDR3 length: 16 residues. With 4 bases clipped from V and 4 bases from J, the junction kept 12 bases outside the gene matches. The CDR3: CASSPMQGALSTEAFF. The CDR3 bases are TGTGCCAGCAGCCCGATGCAGGGGGCGTTAAGCACTGAAGCTTTCTTT.

The sample holds one count of this clonotype. The chain employs TRBV29-1 and TRBJ1-2; TRBD1 aligns across 7 bases. The germline V gene encodes CDR1 SQVTM and CDR2 ANQGSEA. CDR3 size: 13 residues. V shed 0 bases and J 4 bases; nucleotides not matched to a gene: 2. CDR3 sequence: CSVEDRDSYGYTF. The DNA for the CDR3 is TGCAGCGTTGAAGACCGGGACAGCTATGGCTACACCTTC.

This clonotype was recorded many times. The chain is built from TRBV3-1 and TRBJ1-4; D not resolved. Trimming took off 4 bases at V and 5 bases at J, with 17 bases between the two ends. Germline assignment: CDR1 LGHDT and CDR2 YNNKEL (reference sequence). CDR3 length equals 16 residues. CDR3 DNA: TGTGCCAGCAGCCTCCGAGATGGAAGGGCCAATGAAAAACTGTTTTTT. Translation gives CASSLRDGRANEKLFF.

Only a few counts were recorded for this clonotype. The chain recombines TRBV14 with TRBJ1-4, with D possibly being TRBD1 (6 bases). Germline lookup yields CDR1 SGHDN and CDR2 FVKESK. The CDR3 loop spans 15 amino acids. V lost 0 bases to trimming and J lost 1 base, with 6 bases between them. The CDR3 DNA sequence: TGTGCCAGCAGCCAAGAACAGGGAACTAATGAAAAACTGTTTTTT. This sequence encodes CASSQEQGTNEKLFF. The full variable domain, rest sourced from reference TRBV14 and TRBJ1-4, is EAGVTQFPSHSVIEKGQTVTLRCDPISGHDNLYWYRRVMGKEIKFLLHFVKESKQDESGMPNNRFLAERTGGTYSTLKVQPAELEDSGVYFCASSQEQGTNEKLFFGSGTQLSVL.

This clonotype appeared many times. V is TRBV6-1 and J is TRBJ2-4, with TRBD1 matching over 12 bases. Germline-derived CDR1 and CDR2 are MNHNS and SASEGT. J gave up 5 bases and V 5 bases, and 16 bases lay outside the gene matches. This CDR3 has 19 residues. The CDR3 region has the DNA TGTGCCAGCAGTCGACCTACCGGGACAGGGGGCGTTATGGAAAACATTCAGTACTTC. It yields the protein CASSRPTGTGGVMENIQYF.

This clonotype was counted many times. The chain joins TRBV7-9 to TRBJ2-5, with unresolved D. The V end was cut by 6 bases, the J end by 3 bases, with 8 bases between. The CDR3 runs to 12 residues. Germline-derived CDR1 and CDR2 are SEHNR and FQNEAQ (reference sequence). The CDR3 coding sequence is TGTGCCAGCAGGCAGAAGGAAGAGACCCAGTACTTC. As protein: CASRQKEETQYF.

This clonotype was seen only a few times. This chain joins TRBV27 and TRBJ1-2, with D possibly being TRBD1 (5 bases). CDR3 length: 16 residues. Trimming pared 6 bases from V and 0 bases from J, leaving 17 bases between. The germline CDR1 and CDR2 sequences are MNHEY and SMNVEV (reference sequence). The CDR3 region has the DNA TGTGCCAGCAGCCGGGGCGGGCTTTCAGCTAACTATGGCTACACCTTC. Its translation: CASSRGGLSANYGYTF.